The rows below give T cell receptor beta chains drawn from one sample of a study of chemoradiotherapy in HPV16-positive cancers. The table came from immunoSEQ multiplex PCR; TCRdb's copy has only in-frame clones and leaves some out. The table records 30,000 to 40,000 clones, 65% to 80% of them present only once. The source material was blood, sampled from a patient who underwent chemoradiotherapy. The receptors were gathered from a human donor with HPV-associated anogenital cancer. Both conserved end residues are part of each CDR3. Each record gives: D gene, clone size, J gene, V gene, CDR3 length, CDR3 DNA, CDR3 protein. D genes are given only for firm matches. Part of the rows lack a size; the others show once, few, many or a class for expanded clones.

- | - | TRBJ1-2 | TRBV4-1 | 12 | TGCGCCAGCAGCCTATCTAACTATGGCTACACCTTC | CASSLSNYGYTF
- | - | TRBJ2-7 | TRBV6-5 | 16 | TGTGCCAGCAGTTACTCGTTCTCTCGGGGGCCTGCCGAGCAGTACTTC | CASSYSFSRGPAEQYF
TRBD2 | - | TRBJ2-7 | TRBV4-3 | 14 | TGCGCCAGCAGCCAGGGACTAGCTTCCTACGAGCAGTACTTC | CASSQGLASYEQYF
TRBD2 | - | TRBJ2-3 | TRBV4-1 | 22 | TGCGCCAGCAGCCAAGGGCCCATTCGAATAGCGGGGGGGCCCTTAAGCACAGATACGCAGTATTTT | CASSQGPIRIAGGPLSTDTQYF
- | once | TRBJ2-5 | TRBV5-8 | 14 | TGTGCCAGCAGCCAAGGGGTGGTCGTAGAGACCCAGTACTTC | CASSQGVVVETQYF
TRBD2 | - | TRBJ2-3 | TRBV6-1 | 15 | TGTGCCAGCAGTGGACTAGCGGGGTCCCTGGATACGCAGTATTTT | CASSGLAGSLDTQYF
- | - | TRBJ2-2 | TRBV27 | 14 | TGTGCCAGCAGGGGGATAGCGAACACCGGGGAGCTGTTTTTT | CASRGIANTGELFF
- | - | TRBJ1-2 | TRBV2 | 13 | TGTGCCAGCACCGTTACTGGTGGTTATGGCTACACCTTC | CASTVTGGYGYTF
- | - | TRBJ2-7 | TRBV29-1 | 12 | TGCAGCGTTGGGCAGGGAGCCTACGAGCAGTACTTC | CSVGQGAYEQYF
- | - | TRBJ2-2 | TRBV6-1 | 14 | TGTGCCAGCAGTGGGGCAGCGAACACCGGGGAGCTGTTTTTT | CASSGAANTGELFF
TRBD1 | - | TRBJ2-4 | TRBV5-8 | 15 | TGTGCCAGCAGCGCCGGACAGGGGGTAAATCACATTCAGTACTTC | CASSAGQGVNHIQYF
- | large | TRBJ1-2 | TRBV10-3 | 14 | TGTGCCATCAGTGATCAGGGGCAGTTAGGTGGCTACACCTTC | CAISDQGQLGGYTF